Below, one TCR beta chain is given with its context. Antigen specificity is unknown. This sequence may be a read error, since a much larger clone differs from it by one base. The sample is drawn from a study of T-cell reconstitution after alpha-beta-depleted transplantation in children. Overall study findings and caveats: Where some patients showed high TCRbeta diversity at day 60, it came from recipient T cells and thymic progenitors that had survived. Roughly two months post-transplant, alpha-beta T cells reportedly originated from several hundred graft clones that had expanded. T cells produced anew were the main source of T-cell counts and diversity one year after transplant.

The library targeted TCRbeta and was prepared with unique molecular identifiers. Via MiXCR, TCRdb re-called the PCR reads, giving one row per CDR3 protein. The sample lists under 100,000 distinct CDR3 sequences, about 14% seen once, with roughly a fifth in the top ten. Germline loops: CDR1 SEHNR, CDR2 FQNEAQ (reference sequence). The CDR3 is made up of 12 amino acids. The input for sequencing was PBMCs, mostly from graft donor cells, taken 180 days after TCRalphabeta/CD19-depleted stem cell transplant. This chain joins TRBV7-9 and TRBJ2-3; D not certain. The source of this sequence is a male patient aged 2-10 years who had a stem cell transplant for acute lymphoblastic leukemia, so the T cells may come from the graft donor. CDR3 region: CASSVFTDTHYF. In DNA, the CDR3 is TGTGCCAGCAGCGTATTTACAGATACGCATTATTTT.